Listed here are 9 T cell receptor beta chains from one sample, sequenced in a study of T cells after yellow fever vaccination. MiXCR was run by TCRdb on the 5' RACE reads, yielding one entry per CDR3 protein. The sample lists 300,000 or so distinct CDR3 sequences; about 6.6% were seen once. The material sequenced was PBMCs, taken 45 days after the first yellow fever vaccination. Every receptor here comes from a man younger than 35 who received the YFV17D yellow fever vaccine.

The rearrangement joins TRBV29-1 to TRBJ1-1; D is ambiguous. The CDR3 is made up of 12 amino acids. From germline, CDR1 is SQVTM and CDR2 ANQGSEA. Trimming cost V 7 bases and J 1 base, with 10 bases left between them. The CDR3, as DNA: TGCAGCGCCGCCAGGAGGAACACTGAAGCTTTCTTT. Protein product: CSAARRNTEAFF.

This clonotype was detected only a few times. This chain joins TRBV12-3 or TRBV12-4 and TRBJ2-1, with TRBD1 identical over 7 bases. Unmatched junction bases numbered 7, after V lost 1 base and J lost 16 bases. The CDR3 runs 12 residues. DNA of the CDR3: TGTGCCAGCAGTTTAGACGAACCAGGGGGATTCTTC. Its translation: CASSLDEPGGFF.

The rearrangement joins TRBV5-1 to TRBJ2-7, with TRBD1 matching 10 bases. The V gene end was trimmed by 4 bases and the J gene end by 2 bases; junction bases not matched to a gene: 6. The CDR3 runs to 15 residues. The germline gives CDR1 SGHRS, CDR2 YFSETQ. The CDR3 here is CASSPGTGDPYEQYV. For the CDR3, the DNA is TGCGCCAGCAGCCCCGGGACAGGGGACCCCTACGAGCAGTACGTC.

This clonotype was seen more than once but under ten times. The gene calls are TRBV4-2 and TRBJ1-6; D gene ambiguous. In germline, CDR1 is LGHNA, CDR2 YNFKEQ. Trimming stripped 2 bases from V and 8 bases from J, with 10 bases between. CDR3 length: 14 residues. In DNA, the CDR3 is TGTGCCAGCAGCCAATATGGTGGCGATTCACCCCTCCACTTT. It specifies CASSQYGGDSPLHF.

The CDR3 loop is CASSPPGQDTEAFF. CDR3 nucleotide sequence: TGTGCCAGCAGCCCCCCAGGACAGGACACTGAAGCTTTCTTT. J is TRBJ1-1 and V is TRBV7-9; 7 nucleotides line up with TRBD1. This CDR3 is built from 14 residues. Germline loops: CDR1 SEHNR, CDR2 FQNEAQ (reference sequence). With 5 bases clipped from V and 3 bases from J, the junction kept 6 bases outside the gene matches.

This chain uses TRBV5-5 with TRBJ2-7; 7 bases line up with TRBD2. The CDR3 spans 13 residues. Germline assignment: CDR1 SGHKS and CDR2 YYEKEE (reference sequence). V shed 0 bases, J shed 11 bases, and the junction held 8 bases outside the gene matches. The CDR3 spells CASSLGGEGKKYV. The CDR3 region has the DNA TGTGCCAGCAGCTTGGGCGGGGAGGGGAAGAAGTACGTC.

This clonotype was seen at least ten times. CDR3 loop: CASSAIGLAAYNEQFF. CDR3 in DNA: TGTGCCAGCAGTGCGATAGGACTAGCGGCTTACAATGAGCAGTTCTTC. The chain joins TRBV2 to TRBJ2-1; TRBD2 matches 10 bases. In germline, CDR1 is SNHLY, CDR2 FYNNEI. The CDR3 loop spans 16 amino acids. With 4 bases clipped from V and 4 bases from J, the junction kept 7 bases outside the gene matches.

This rearrangement joins TRBV5-4 to TRBJ2-5; no clear D gene. The CDR3 extends over 16 amino acids. Germline V gene data show CDR1 as SGHNT and CDR2 as YYREEE (reference sequence). Trimming removed 0 bases at V and 4 bases at J, with 16 bases between. The CDR3 nucleotides read TGTGCCAGCAGCTTGGGGCCTGGCGAGACGACAGAGACCCAGTACTTC. Translated: CASSLGPGETTETQYF.

This clonotype was recorded at least ten times. The J gene is TRBJ1-4, the V gene TRBV12-3 or TRBV12-4; D not certain. This CDR3 has 14 residues. The V gene lost 7 bases and the J gene lost 5 bases, with 14 bases spanning the gap. The CDR3 nucleotides are TGTGCCAGCACCTCGGAGGGCGTAAATGAAAAACTGTTTTTT. Protein: CASTSEGVNEKLFF.